The sequence of this T cell receptor (beta chain) was determined in a study of STAT3 mutations in large granular lymphocyte leukemia. Across the study: More than half of T-LGLL patients received immunosuppressive therapy. Study-level results: In T-cell large granular lymphocyte leukemia, about half of patients showed multiple immunodominant subclonotypes. In several patients, dominant TCR clone burden exceeded STAT3 mutant burden. In some patients, a small highly pathogenic clone possibly went undetected.

Repertoires were generated with immunoSEQ multiplex PCR, while TCRdb's copy carries only in-frame clones and drops some. The data contain 30,000 to 35,000 clones, about 80% of them singletons. Comment on this clone: Antigen unknown.

CDR1 SGHNT and CDR2 YYREEE come from the germline V gene (reference sequence). V lost 4 bases, J lost 12 bases, and 18 bases stayed unmatched. CDR3 length: 17 residues. The TCR sequence derives from a woman aged 45-60 years with T-cell large granular lymphocyte leukemia. Some clones in this sample may be carry-over from other donors' samples. V is TRBV5-4 and J is TRBJ2-1, with 11 bases aligning to TRBD2. Sequencing was performed on peripheral blood mononuclear cells. This chain's CDR3 is CASSPGLAGSQLRAQFF. Here the CDR3 DNA reads TGTGCCAGCAGCCCCGGACTAGCGGGCTCCCAACTAAGAGCGCAGTTCTTC.